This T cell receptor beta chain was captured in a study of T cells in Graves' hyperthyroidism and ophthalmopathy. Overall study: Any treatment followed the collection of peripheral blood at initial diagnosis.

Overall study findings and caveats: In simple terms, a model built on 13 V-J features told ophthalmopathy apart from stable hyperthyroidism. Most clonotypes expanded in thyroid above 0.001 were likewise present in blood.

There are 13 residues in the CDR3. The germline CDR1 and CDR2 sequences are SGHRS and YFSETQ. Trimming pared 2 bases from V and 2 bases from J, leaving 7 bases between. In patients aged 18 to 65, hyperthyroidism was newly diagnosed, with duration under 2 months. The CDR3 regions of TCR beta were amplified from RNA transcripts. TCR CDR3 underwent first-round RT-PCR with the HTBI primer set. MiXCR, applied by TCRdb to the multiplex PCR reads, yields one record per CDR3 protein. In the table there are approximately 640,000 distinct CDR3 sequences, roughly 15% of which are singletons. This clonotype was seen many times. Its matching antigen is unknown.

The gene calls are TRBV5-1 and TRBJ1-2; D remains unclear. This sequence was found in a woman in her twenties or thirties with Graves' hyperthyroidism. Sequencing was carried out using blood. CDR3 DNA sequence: TGCGCCAGCAGCTTAGACAAGAACTATGGCTACACCTTC. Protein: CASSLDKNYGYTF.